The clone carrying this T cell receptor beta chain was picked up many times. These data come from a study of T cells in Graves' hyperthyroidism and ophthalmopathy. Researchers amplified the TCR beta CDR3 regions from RNA transcripts. First-round RT-PCR of the TCR CDR3 relied on the HTBI primer set. TCRdb fed the multiplex PCR reads into MiXCR, producing one record per CDR3 protein. The sample comprises 750,000 to 950,000 distinct CDR3 sequences, 35% to 45% of which are singletons, and roughly 8.3% rests with the top ten. Deletions cut 9 bases from V and 1 base from J, with 9 bases between. Germline V CDR1 and CDR2: SNHLY, FYNNEI. The length of the CDR3 is 12 residues.

Sequenced material: blood. The V call is TRBV2, the J call TRBJ1-1; D unresolved. The TCR originated in a man aged 18-30 years with Graves' hyperthyroidism. The DNA of the CDR3 is TGTGCCAGTATACAGAAGAACACTGAAGCTTTCTTT. Encoded protein: CASIQKNTEAFF. The full variable domain, rest sourced from reference TRBV2 and TRBJ1-1, is EPEVTQTPSHQVTQMGQEVILRCVPISNHLYFYWYRQILGQKVEFLVSFYNNEISEKSEIFDDQFSVERPDGSNFTLKIRSTKLEDSAMYFCASIQKNTEAFFGQGTRLTVV.